The 28 T cell receptor beta chains presented below share a single source sample, sequenced in a study of PD-L1 blockade in urothelial cancer. The time point here: pretreatment peripheral blood. Sequencing used immunoSEQ multiplex PCR; TCRdb keeps in-frame clones, though not all of them. This table holds tens of thousands of clones, roughly 89% found once. Material: PBMCs, obtained around atezolizumab (anti-PD-L1) treatment. These TCRs come from a man aged 55 to 70 with urothelial cancer.

The chain employs TRBV6-6 and TRBJ2-3; D perhaps matches TRBD1 (6 bases). This CDR3 contains 14 residues. CDR1 is MNHNY, CDR2 SVGAGI, per germline (reference sequence). Trimming removed 8 bases from V and 1 base from J, with 13 bases in between. The CDR3 DNA reads as TGTGCCAGCTCAGGACAGACCGGCACAGATACGCAGTATTTT. Translated, it gives CASSGQTGTDTQYF.

The genes are TRBV29-1 and TRBJ1-5; 9 bases are a match to TRBD1. Per the germline V gene, CDR1 is SQVTM and CDR2 is ANQGSEA. Losses at the gene ends were 3 bases for V and 5 bases for J; bases not matched to a gene: 2. This CDR3 has 13 amino acids. The CDR3 loop is CSVEGDRDQPQHF. CDR3 bases: TGCAGCGTTGAGGGGGACAGGGATCAGCCCCAGCATTTT.

V and J are TRBV19 and TRBJ2-5; D perhaps matches TRBD2 (6 bases). This CDR3 is built from 14 residues. With 3 bases removed from V and 10 bases from J, the gap between germline ends came to 18 bases. CDR1 and CDR2 (germline): LNHDA, SQIVND (reference sequence). The CDR3 sequence: CASSIDPAGGNQYF. CDR3 sequence (DNA): TGTGCCAGTAGTATCGACCCCGCCGGGGGAAACCAGTACTTC.

The rearrangement links TRBV7-2 to TRBJ2-2, with D tentatively TRBD2 (5 bases). This CDR3 region has 15 residues. Germline assignment: CDR1 SGHTA and CDR2 FQGNSA. V gave up 5 bases and J gave up 4 bases, with 14 bases separating them. The CDR3 sequence is CASSPLRTGTGELFF. The CDR3 DNA is TGTGCCAGCAGCCCACTCCGGACTGGCACCGGGGAGCTGTTTTTT.

The V and J genes are TRBV18 and TRBJ1-3; no clear D. The V end lost 2 bases, the J end lost 0 bases, and 11 bases lay between the germline ends. The CDR3 spans 16 residues. Germline V gene lookup returns CDR1 KGHSH and CDR2 LQKENI. The CDR3 spells CASSPFSESSGNTIYF. The CDR3 DNA sequence: TGTGCCAGCTCACCATTCTCGGAGAGCTCTGGAAACACCATATATTTT.

This CDR3 reads CASSLSMGEETQYF. The CDR3 nucleotides are TGTGCCAGCAGTTTATCGATGGGAGAAGAGACCCAGTACTTC. The chain joins TRBV28 to TRBJ2-5; possibly TRBD2 for D (5 bases). In germline, CDR1 is MDHEN, CDR2 SYDVKM. This CDR3 has 14 amino acids. Trimming shortened V by 1 base and J by 3 bases, and 9 bases separated the two germline ends.

This chain uses TRBV27 with TRBJ2-2; 10 nucleotides agree with TRBD1. Unmatched junction bases numbered 8, after V lost 0 bases and J lost 4 bases. The germline V gene has CDR1 MNHEY and CDR2 SMNVEV (reference sequence). There are 18 residues in the CDR3. The CDR3 spells CASSLSRGTGVFTGELFF. The CDR3, as DNA: TGTGCCAGCAGTTTATCGCGAGGGACAGGGGTTTTCACCGGGGAGCTGTTTTTT.

The chain recombines TRBV6-5 with TRBJ1-2; 10 nucleotides match TRBD1. The CDR3 extends over 16 amino acids. Germline V gene sequence: CDR1 MNHEY, CDR2 SVGAGI. J lost 3 bases, V lost 0 bases, and 4 bases had no gene match. In DNA form, the CDR3 reads TGTGCCAGCAGTTACTCGCCGACAGGGGGCGACTATGGCTACACCTTC. Encoded protein: CASSYSPTGGDYGYTF.

The CDR3 protein is CASKINDGAYEQYF. In nucleotides, the CDR3 is TGTGCCAGCAAGATTAATGACGGAGCCTACGAGCAGTACTTC. The chain links TRBV28 to TRBJ2-7; no firm D call. V was clipped by 7 bases and J by 2 bases, with 15 bases between them. Germline CDR1 is MDHEN and CDR2 is SYDVKM. The length of the CDR3 is 14 residues.

The CDR3 DNA follows: TGTGCCAGTAGTATATCAGGGCTGGGCGCCTACAATGAGCAGTTCTTC. The encoded protein is CASSISGLGAYNEQFF. The V and J genes are TRBV19 and TRBJ2-1; TRBD1 is a possible D gene (5 bases). Per germline, CDR1 LNHDA and CDR2 SQIVND (reference sequence). This CDR3 comprises 16 residues. V was cut by 2 bases and J by 2 bases, with 13 bases left in between.

This chain uses TRBV6-4 with TRBJ2-7, with 10 bases fitting TRBD1. The CDR3 length is 16 residues. The ends lost 5 bases at V and 4 bases at J; junction bases unmatched: 11. CDR1 and CDR2 from the germline V gene are MRHNA and SNTAGT. CDR3 nucleotide sequence: TGTGCCAGCAGTTGGGGGGGACAGGGGCGCTTTTACGAGCAGTACTTC. This translates into CASSWGGQGRFYEQYF.

The chain employs TRBV2 and TRBJ1-5, with 10 bases identical to TRBD1. V trimming: 7 bases; J trimming: 0 bases; junction bases outside the gene matches: 6. CDR1 is SNHLY, CDR2 FYNNEI, per germline. This CDR3 spans 16 amino acids. For the CDR3, the DNA is TGTGCCAGCAAGGGACAGGGGACTAATAGCAATCAGCCCCAGCATTTT. It specifies CASKGQGTNSNQPQHF.

There are a few counts of this clone. The gene calls are TRBV19 and TRBJ1-1; D gene uncertain. The CDR3 loop spans 12 amino acids. The ends were cut back, 10 bases at V and 3 bases at J, with 12 bases in the middle. The germline V gene encodes CDR1 LNHDA and CDR2 SQIVND (reference sequence). This CDR3 reads CAILDWDTEAFF. The CDR3 region has the DNA TGTGCCATCCTGGACTGGGACACTGAAGCTTTCTTT.

The rearrangement links TRBV5-4 to TRBJ2-1; the match to TRBD2 covers 10 bases. Germline V gene sequence: CDR1 SGHNT, CDR2 YYREEE (reference sequence). V lost 1 base and J lost 5; bases outside the gene matches: 6. This CDR3 spans 16 amino acids. CDR3 DNA sequence: TGTGCCAGCAGCTTGTCTAGCGGGAGAGTAGACAATGAGCAGTTCTTC. Translated: CASSLSSGRVDNEQFF.

V usage is TRBV30 and J usage is TRBJ1-3; 11 positions match TRBD1. Germline loops: CDR1 GTSNPN, CDR2 SVGIG (reference sequence). With V trimmed by 0 bases and J by 5 bases, 6 bases remained unmatched. The CDR3 is made up of 16 amino acids. CDR3 in DNA: TGTGCCTGGAGTGTTTCCCGGACAGGGGGCAGAAACACCATATATTTT. Its protein is CAWSVSRTGGRNTIYF.

The gene calls are TRBV5-1 and TRBJ2-1; maybe TRBD1 (5 bases). CDR3 size: 15 residues. V was trimmed by 5 bases and J by 0 bases, leaving 12 bases between them. Germline CDR1 reads SGHRS; CDR2 reads YFSETQ. The CDR3 sequence: CASRFGAPSYNEQFF. The CDR3 DNA is TGCGCCAGCAGATTTGGGGCCCCCTCCTACAATGAGCAGTTCTTC.

The rearrangement uses TRBV27 and TRBJ2-5; no clear D gene. CDR1 is MNHEY, CDR2 SMNVEV, per germline (reference sequence). V gave up 5 bases and J gave up 7 bases, with 14 bases separating them. The CDR3 has 13 residues. CDR3: CASSPSQRSTQYF. The CDR3 DNA is TGTGCCAGCAGTCCCTCCCAGAGGTCGACCCAGTACTTC.

This rearrangement joins TRBV19 to TRBJ2-2, with D possibly being TRBD2 (6 bases). The V and J ends lost 1 base and 4 bases respectively, with 10 bases between them. Germline values: CDR1 LNHDA, CDR2 SQIVND (reference sequence). This CDR3 is 15 amino acids long. CDR3 protein: CASSIAGGITGELFF. As DNA, the CDR3 is TGTGCCAGTAGTATAGCTGGAGGGATCACCGGGGAGCTGTTTTTT.

CDR3 sequence reads: CASRAEAGELFF. For the CDR3, the DNA is TGTGCCAGCAGAGCGGAGGCCGGGGAGCTGTTTTTT. The chain has TRBV2 and TRBJ2-2; weak D call: TRBD2 (5 bases). Germline values: CDR1 SNHLY, CDR2 FYNNEI. This CDR3 has 12 residues. Trimming shortened V by 6 bases and J by 6 bases, and 8 bases separated the two germline ends.

V is TRBV5-4 and J is TRBJ2-2, with TRBD1 matching over 11 bases. The CDR3 spans 15 residues. CDR1 is SGHNT, CDR2 YYREEE, per germline (reference sequence). V shed 0 bases and J 7 bases; nucleotides not matched to a gene: 2. The DNA for the CDR3 is TGTGCCAGCAGCTTGGTAGGGACAGGGGGCGGGGAGCTGTTTTTT. This gives the protein CASSLVGTGGGELFF. Based on the CDR3 plus reference TRBV5-4 and TRBJ2-2, the full variable domain is ETGVTQSPTHLIKTRGQQVTLRCSSQSGHNTVSWYQQALGQGPQFIFQYYREEENGRGNFPPRFSGLQFPNYSSELNVNALELDDSALYLCASSLVGTGGGELFFGEGSRLTVL.

The J gene is TRBJ2-7, the V gene TRBV7-2; TRBD2 is a possible D gene (5 bases). The CDR3 has 14 amino acids. CDR1 is SGHTA, CDR2 FQGNSA, per germline. Deletions cut 1 base from V and 3 bases from J, with 10 bases between. CDR3 region: CASSLGRGDYEQYF. DNA of the CDR3: TGTGCCAGCAGCTTAGGACGGGGTGACTACGAGCAGTACTTC.

The gene calls are TRBV4-3 and TRBJ1-3; TRBD1 aligns across 8 bases. The CDR3 consists of 16 residues. V shed 0 bases and J 9 bases; nucleotides not matched to a gene: 10. The germline CDR1 and CDR2 sequences are LGHNA and YSLEER. In DNA form, the CDR3 reads TGCGCCAGCAGCCAAGAGTCTGGACAGGGATCCAGCACCATATATTTT. Its translation is CASSQESGQGSSTIYF.

This clone was found once. This sequence joins TRBV5-6 and TRBJ2-1, with a tentative D call TRBD1 (6 bases). Germline V gene lookup returns CDR1 SGHDT and CDR2 YYEEEE. The CDR3 is 11 amino acids. The V and J ends lost 5 bases and 11 bases respectively, with 11 bases between them. CDR3 DNA: TGTGCCAGCAGAATCGGACAGAAGCAGTTCTTC. It is translated as CASRIGQKQFF.

This rearrangement joins TRBV7-2 to TRBJ2-7; TRBD1 agrees at 7 bases. V shed 5 bases, J shed 4 bases, and the junction held 8 bases outside the gene matches. This CDR3 has 14 amino acids. CDR1 is SGHTA and CDR2 is FQGNSA in the germline V gene. In DNA form, the CDR3 reads TGTGCCAGCAGCATCGGACAGGCTCTATACGAGCAGTACTTC. Translating gives CASSIGQALYEQYF.

The genes are TRBV28 and TRBJ2-1; 9 nucleotides line up with TRBD1. The V and J ends lost 6 bases and 2 bases, in that order; junction bases with no gene match: 5. Per the germline V gene, CDR1 is MDHEN and CDR2 is SYDVKM. The CDR3 loop spans 15 amino acids. The CDR3 loop reads CASRGQGIPYNEQFF. In DNA form, the CDR3 reads TGTGCCAGCAGGGGACAGGGAATTCCCTACAATGAGCAGTTCTTC.

In its sample, this clone was seen once. This sequence joins TRBV5-4 and TRBJ1-2; the D is unclear. The CDR3 contains 14 residues. Germline V gene lookup returns CDR1 SGHNT and CDR2 YYREEE (reference sequence). V was trimmed by 1 base and J by 3 bases, leaving 10 bases between them. The CDR3 loop reads CASSLRALHYGYTF. Here the CDR3 DNA reads TGTGCCAGCAGCTTGCGCGCTCTACACTATGGCTACACCTTC.

V gene TRBV7-8 combines with J gene TRBJ1-5; 8 bases align to TRBD1. The V segment lost 5 bases and the J segment 4 bases; nucleotides outside the gene matches: 7. The CDR3 runs to 15 residues. Per germline, CDR1 SGHVS and CDR2 FQNEAQ. In DNA, the CDR3 is TGTGCCAGCAGCCCCCGGGACAGGAGAAATCAGCCCCAGCATTTT. Translating gives CASSPRDRRNQPQHF.

The rearrangement uses TRBV6-6 and TRBJ1-2; 7 positions match TRBD1. J was trimmed by 0 bases and V by 5 bases; bases with no gene match: 9. CDR1 is MNHNY and CDR2 is SVGAGI in the germline V gene (reference sequence). The CDR3 runs 16 residues. CDR3 residues: CASSIPGTESNYGYTF. CDR3 in DNA: TGTGCCAGCAGTATTCCCGGGACAGAATCTAACTATGGCTACACCTTC.